This entry lists 12 T cell receptor beta chains sequenced from one sample in a study of human T cells and chemical hapten exposure. Time point specified: patch test 1, 2 weeks after DPC sensitization. Stated treatment: therapeutic diphenylcyclopropenone sensitization with weekly scalp DPC. TCRdb reprocessed the RACE reads via MiXCR and lists one record per CDR3 protein. The sample records 75,000 to 100,000 distinct CDR3 sequences, about 10% being singletons. Source: whole blood, taken in connection with sensitization to the hapten diphenylcyclopropenone (DPC). Receptor source: a man aged 35 to 55 with alopecia areata. Some clones in this sample may be carry-over from other donors' samples.

This clonotype appeared a few times. This chain uses TRBV19 with TRBJ2-5, with 7 bases matching TRBD1. Unmatched junction bases numbered 5, after V lost 6 bases and J lost 7 bases. Germline CDR1 LNHDA, CDR2 SQIVND (reference sequence). The length of the CDR3 is 12 residues. The CDR3 loop reads CASSTGAGTQYF. The CDR3 region has the DNA TGTGCCAGTAGCACAGGGGCGGGGACCCAGTACTTC.

This clonotype turned up a few times. The V and J genes are TRBV27 and TRBJ2-3, with 7 bases fitting TRBD1. This CDR3 region has 19 residues. Germline loops: CDR1 MNHEY, CDR2 SMNVEV (reference sequence). V shed 5 bases, J shed 2 bases, and the junction held 19 bases outside the gene matches. CDR3 amino acids: CASSLSNTLQGGTTDTQYF. In DNA form, the CDR3 reads TGTGCCAGCAGTCTGAGTAATACCCTCCAAGGGGGCACCACAGATACGCAGTATTTT.

The chain joins TRBV7-8 to TRBJ2-3, with D perhaps assigned TRBD1 or TRBD2 (6 bases each). There are 16 residues in the CDR3. CDR1 is SGHVS and CDR2 is FQNEAQ in the germline V gene. Trimming left V 2 bases short and J 5 bases short, with 17 bases between. The CDR3 region is CASSLRAGTNQDTQYF. The CDR3 region has the DNA TGTGCCAGCAGCTTACGCGCGGGGACAAACCAAGATACGCAGTATTTT. The whole variable domain, filled in from reference TRBV7-8 and TRBJ2-3, reads GAGVSQSPRYKVAKRGQDVALRCDPISGHVSLFWYQQALGQGPEFLTYFQNEAQLDKSGLPSDRFFAERPEGSVSTLKIQRTQQEDSAVYLCASSLRAGTNQDTQYFGPGTRLTVL.

V is TRBV29-1 and J is TRBJ1-2; D is unclear. The CDR3 has 9 amino acids. The V end lost 4 bases, the J end lost 6 bases, and 3 bases lay between the germline ends. Germline assignment: CDR1 SQVTM and CDR2 ANQGSEA. The CDR3 spells CSVANGYTF. CDR3 bases: TGCAGCGTTGCGAATGGCTACACCTTC.

This clonotype has at least ten counts. The CDR3 spells CSLTRDGTDTQYF. The CDR3 DNA reads as TGCAGTCTCACTAGGGACGGCACAGATACGCAGTATTTT. This chain links TRBV20-1 with TRBJ2-3; the D gene could be TRBD1 or TRBD2 (5 bases each). Germline values: CDR1 DFQATT, CDR2 SNEGSKA (reference sequence). V lost 8 bases, J lost 1 base, and 13 bases lay in between. This CDR3 has 13 amino acids.

The CDR3 DNA sequence: TGTGCCAGCTCACCAAGGCAGACCTCCTACAATGAGCAGTTCTTC. Amino acid sequence: CASSPRQTSYNEQFF. The rearrangement links TRBV18 to TRBJ2-1; D unclear. Per the germline V gene, CDR1 is KGHSH and CDR2 is LQKENI. The length of the CDR3 is 15 residues. Trimming left V 2 bases short and J 0 bases short, with 8 bases between.

This clonotype was detected many times. The chain links TRBV12-3 or TRBV12-4 to TRBJ1-2; no firm D call. The CDR3 covers 13 residues. The V and J ends lost 6 bases and 5 bases respectively, with 13 bases between them. CDR3 DNA sequence: TGTGCCAGCAGCCTGACAACAAAGTATGGCTACACCTTC. Translated: CASSLTTKYGYTF.

In this sample, this clonotype turned up a few times. This rearrangement joins TRBV29-1 to TRBJ1-1, with D tentatively TRBD1 (6 bases). Looked up from germline, CDR1 is SQVTM and CDR2 is ANQGSEA. V was pared by 6 bases and J by 5 bases, with 19 bases between. The CDR3 runs 14 residues. DNA for the CDR3: TGCAGCGTGAGCAGGGGAGTCGGGGCGACTGAAGCTTTCTTT. Translating it yields CSVSRGVGATEAFF. The full variable domain, completed using reference TRBV29-1 and TRBJ1-1, is SAVISQKPSRDICQRGTSLTIQCQVDSQVTMMFWYRQQPGQSLTLIATANQGSEATYESGFVIDKFPISRPNLTFSTLTVSNMSPEDSSIYLCSVSRGVGATEAFFGQGTRLTVV.

This clonotype was found a few times. The chain joins TRBV11-3 to TRBJ2-3; tentatively, D is TRBD1 (6 bases). V lost 3 bases to trimming and J lost 2 bases, with 9 bases between them. Germline loops: CDR1 SGHNT, CDR2 YENEEA. The CDR3 spans 14 residues. The chain's CDR3 is CASSFTGTTDTQYF. DNA for the CDR3: TGTGCCAGCAGCTTCACAGGGACCACAGATACGCAGTATTTT. Full variable domain (remainder filled in from reference TRBV11-3 and TRBJ2-3): EAGVVQSPRYKIIEKKQPVAFWCNPISGHNTLYWYLQNLGQGPELLIRYENEEAVDDSQLPKDRFSAERLKGVDSTLKIQPAELGDSAVYLCASSFTGTTDTQYFGPGTRLTVL.

This clonotype was counted many times. This chain joins TRBV9 and TRBJ2-1, with D maybe TRBD1 (6 bases). The CDR3 totals 16 residues. Trimming stripped 0 bases from V and 7 bases from J, with 17 bases between. Looked up from germline, CDR1 is SGDLS and CDR2 is YYNGEE. The CDR3 sequence: CASSVDALRRGNEQFF. In DNA, the CDR3 is TGTGCCAGCAGCGTAGATGCCCTTAGAAGGGGGAATGAGCAGTTCTTC.

The J gene is TRBJ2-3, the V gene TRBV27; 14 bases are shared with TRBD2. The trim removed 5 bases at V and 8 bases at J, leaving 9 bases unmatched. The CDR3 covers 16 residues. Germline assignment: CDR1 MNHEY and CDR2 SMNVEV (reference sequence). The CDR3 loop is CASSPGLAGVGSTQYF. The CDR3 DNA reads as TGTGCCAGCAGTCCGGGACTAGCGGGAGTAGGGAGTACGCAGTATTTT.

This clonotype came up many times. V gene TRBV28 combines with J gene TRBJ2-7; a weak D match, TRBD1 (5 bases). V gave up 10 bases and J gave up 1 base, with 17 bases separating them. The CDR3 is made up of 14 amino acids. Looked up from germline, CDR1 is MDHEN and CDR2 is SYDVKM. As DNA, the CDR3 is TGTGCCACGAACCCAGGGTTTAGGTCCTACGAGCAGTACGTC. It yields the protein CATNPGFRSYEQYV.